Each of the 5 T cell receptor beta chains below was sequenced from the same sample in a study of T-cell reconstitution after alpha-beta-depleted transplantation in children. Unique molecular identifiers were used to barcode this TCRbeta library. Using its own MiXCR run on the PCR reads, TCRdb lists one record per CDR3 protein. The repertoire holds about 980,000 distinct CDR3 sequences, about 29% seen once, with approximately 30% in the top ten. The specimen was PBMCs, mostly from graft donor cells, collected 360 days after TCRalphabeta/CD19-depleted stem cell transplant. Source of these receptors: a boy under three years old who had a stem cell transplant for SCID, so the T cells may come from the graft donor.

As for this clonotype: This may arise from a read error, as a much more abundant clone is one base away. Because the CDR3 is missing its conserved closing phenylalanine or tryptophan, this is likely a read error. The chain uses TRBV7-9 and TRBJ2-7, with D unclear. Germline CDR1 and CDR2: SEHNR and FQNEAQ (reference sequence). The V end was cut by 4 bases, the J end by 3 bases, with 7 bases between. CDR3 length equals 12 residues. CDR3 nucleotides: TGTGCCAGCAGCTCCAATCACTACGAGCAGTACTTA. This gives the protein CASSSNHYEQYL.

This clonotype has only a few counts. The chain recombines TRBV7-4 with TRBJ2-3; 7 positions match TRBD2. Germline lookup yields CDR1 SGHVT and CDR2 SQSDAQ. This CDR3 has 16 residues. J was trimmed by 1 base and V by 5 bases; bases with no gene match: 9. The CDR3 sequence is CASSPWSGAGTDTQYF. CDR3 nucleotides: TGTGCCAGCAGCCCATGGAGCGGGGCTGGCACAGATACGCAGTATTTT.

This clonotype was observed a handful of times. Compared with germline, one end of the junction differs, possibly owing to a read error. The genes are TRBV20-1 and TRBJ2-1; 8 bases map to TRBD1. CDR1 DFQATT and CDR2 SNEGSKA come from the germline V gene (reference sequence). The CDR3 totals 14 residues. The CDR3 DNA reads TGCAGTGCTGGAGACAGGGGAGGTAAAAATGAGCAGTTCTTC. As protein: CSAGDRGGKNEQFF.

The chain is built from TRBV29-1 and TRBJ2-3; no definite D call. Germline V gene lookup returns CDR1 SQVTM and CDR2 ANQGSEA. The CDR3 consists of 17 residues. With 5 bases removed from V and 2 bases from J, the gap between germline ends came to 23 bases. In DNA form, the CDR3 reads TGCAGCGTTCGACAAGGACCGTTTACCTTCTCCACAGATACGCAGTATTTT. Its protein product is CSVRQGPFTFSTDTQYF.

This clonotype occurred a few times. The V call is TRBV27, the J call TRBJ1-5; maybe TRBD1 (6 bases). The CDR3 has 15 amino acids. V was shortened by 0 bases and J by 3 bases, with 9 bases between the two germline ends. Germline values: CDR1 MNHEY, CDR2 SMNVEV (reference sequence). In DNA, the CDR3 is TGTGCCAGCAGTTTATCGAGACAGGACAATCAGCCCCAGCATTTT. Amino acids: CASSLSRQDNQPQHF.